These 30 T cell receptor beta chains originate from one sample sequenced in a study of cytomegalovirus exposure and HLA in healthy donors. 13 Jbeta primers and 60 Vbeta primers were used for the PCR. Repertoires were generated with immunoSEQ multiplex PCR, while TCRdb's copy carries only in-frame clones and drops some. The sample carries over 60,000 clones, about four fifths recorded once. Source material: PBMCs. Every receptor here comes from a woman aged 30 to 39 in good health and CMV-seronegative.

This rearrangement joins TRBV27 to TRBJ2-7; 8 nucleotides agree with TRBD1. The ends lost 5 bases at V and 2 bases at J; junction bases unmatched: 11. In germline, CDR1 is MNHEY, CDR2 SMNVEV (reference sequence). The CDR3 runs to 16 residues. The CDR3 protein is CASSRQGSEGPYEQYF. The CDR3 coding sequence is TGTGCCAGCAGTCGACAGGGGTCCGAAGGGCCCTACGAGCAGTACTTC.

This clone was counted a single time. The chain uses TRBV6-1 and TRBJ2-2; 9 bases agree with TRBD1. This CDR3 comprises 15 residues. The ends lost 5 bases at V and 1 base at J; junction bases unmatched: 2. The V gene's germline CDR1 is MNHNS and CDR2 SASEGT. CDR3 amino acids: CASSRTGENTGELFF. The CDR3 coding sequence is TGTGCCAGCAGTAGGACAGGGGAGAACACCGGGGAGCTGTTTTTT.

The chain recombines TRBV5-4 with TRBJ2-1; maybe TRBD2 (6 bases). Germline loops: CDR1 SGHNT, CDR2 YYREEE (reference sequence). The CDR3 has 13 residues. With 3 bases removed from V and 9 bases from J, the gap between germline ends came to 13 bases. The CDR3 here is CASSSGLTGEQFF. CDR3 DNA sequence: TGTGCCAGCAGCTCTGGACTAACTGGTGAGCAGTTCTTC.

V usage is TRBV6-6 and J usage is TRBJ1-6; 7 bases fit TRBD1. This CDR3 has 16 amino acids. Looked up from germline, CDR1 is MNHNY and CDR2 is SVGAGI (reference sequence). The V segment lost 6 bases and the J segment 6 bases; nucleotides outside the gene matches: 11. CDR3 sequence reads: CASSRSQGGFNSPLHF. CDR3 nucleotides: TGTGCCAGCAGCCGCTCCCAGGGGGGCTTTAATTCACCCCTCCACTTT.

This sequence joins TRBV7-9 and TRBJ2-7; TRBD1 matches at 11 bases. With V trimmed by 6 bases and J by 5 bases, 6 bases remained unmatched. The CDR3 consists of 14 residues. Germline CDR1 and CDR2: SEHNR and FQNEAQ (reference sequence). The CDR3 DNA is TGTGCCAGCAGTTTGGGACAGGGGGTCCACGAGCAGTACTTC. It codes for CASSLGQGVHEQYF.

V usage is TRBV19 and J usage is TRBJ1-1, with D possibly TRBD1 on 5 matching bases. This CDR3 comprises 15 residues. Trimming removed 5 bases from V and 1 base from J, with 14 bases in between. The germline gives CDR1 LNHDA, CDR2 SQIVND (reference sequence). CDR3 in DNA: TGTGCCAGTAGTTGGGGAAACGGGGGGAACACTGAAGCTTTCTTT. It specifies CASSWGNGGNTEAFF.

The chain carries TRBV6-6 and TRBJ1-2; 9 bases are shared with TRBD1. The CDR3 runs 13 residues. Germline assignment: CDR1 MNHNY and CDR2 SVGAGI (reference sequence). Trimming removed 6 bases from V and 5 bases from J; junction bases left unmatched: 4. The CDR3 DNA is TGTGCCAGCAGCTCGGGACAGGGATATGGCTACACCTTC. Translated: CASSSGQGYGYTF.

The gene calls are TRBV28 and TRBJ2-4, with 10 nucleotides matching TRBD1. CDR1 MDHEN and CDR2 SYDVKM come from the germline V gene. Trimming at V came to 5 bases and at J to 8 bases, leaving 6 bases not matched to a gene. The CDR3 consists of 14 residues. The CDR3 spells CASSKGTGAHIQYF. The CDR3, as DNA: TGTGCCAGCAGTAAGGGGACAGGGGCCCACATTCAGTACTTC. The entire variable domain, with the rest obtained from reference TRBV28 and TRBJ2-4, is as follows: DVKVTQSSRYLVKRTGEKVFLECVQDMDHENMFWYRQDPGLGLRLIYFSYDVKMKEKGDIPEGYSVSREKKERFSLILESASTNQTSMYLCASSKGTGAHIQYFGAGTRLSVL.

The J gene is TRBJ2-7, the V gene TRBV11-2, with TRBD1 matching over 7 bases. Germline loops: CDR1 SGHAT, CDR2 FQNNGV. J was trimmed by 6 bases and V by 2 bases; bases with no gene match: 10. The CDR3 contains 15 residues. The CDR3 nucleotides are TGTGCCAGCAGCTTATTATTGACAGGGACGGGCGAGCAGTACTTC. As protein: CASSLLLTGTGEQYF.

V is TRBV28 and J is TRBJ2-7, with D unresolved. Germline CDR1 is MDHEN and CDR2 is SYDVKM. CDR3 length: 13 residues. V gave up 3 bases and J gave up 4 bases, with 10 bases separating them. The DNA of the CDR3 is TGTGCCAGCAGTTTCGGGTCGGGTTACGAGCAGTACTTC. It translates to CASSFGSGYEQYF.

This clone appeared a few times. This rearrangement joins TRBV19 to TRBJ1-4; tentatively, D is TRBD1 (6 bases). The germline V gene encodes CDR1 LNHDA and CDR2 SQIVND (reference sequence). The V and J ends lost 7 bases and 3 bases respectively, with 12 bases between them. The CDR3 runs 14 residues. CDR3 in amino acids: CASKDRSANEKLFF. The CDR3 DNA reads TGTGCCAGTAAAGACAGGAGTGCTAATGAAAAACTGTTTTTT.

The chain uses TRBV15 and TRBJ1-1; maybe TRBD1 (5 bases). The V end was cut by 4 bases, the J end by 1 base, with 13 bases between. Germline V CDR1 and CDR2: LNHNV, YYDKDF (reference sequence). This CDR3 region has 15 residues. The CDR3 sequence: CATSTTGGGNTEAFF. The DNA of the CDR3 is TGTGCCACCAGCACCACCGGCGGGGGGAACACTGAAGCTTTCTTT.

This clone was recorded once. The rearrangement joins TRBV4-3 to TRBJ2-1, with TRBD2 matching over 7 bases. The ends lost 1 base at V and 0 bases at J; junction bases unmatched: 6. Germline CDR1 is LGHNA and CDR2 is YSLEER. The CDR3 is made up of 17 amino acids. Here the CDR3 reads CASSQVRAGSSYNEQFF. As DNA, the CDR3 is TGCGCCAGCAGCCAAGTCCGAGCGGGGAGCTCCTACAATGAGCAGTTCTTC.

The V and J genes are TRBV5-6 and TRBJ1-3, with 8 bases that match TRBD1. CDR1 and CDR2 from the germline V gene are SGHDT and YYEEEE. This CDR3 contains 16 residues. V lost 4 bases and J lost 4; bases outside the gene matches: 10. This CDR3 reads CASSPAGQGTGNTIYF. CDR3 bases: TGTGCCAGCAGCCCCGCCGGACAGGGAACGGGAAACACCATATATTTT.

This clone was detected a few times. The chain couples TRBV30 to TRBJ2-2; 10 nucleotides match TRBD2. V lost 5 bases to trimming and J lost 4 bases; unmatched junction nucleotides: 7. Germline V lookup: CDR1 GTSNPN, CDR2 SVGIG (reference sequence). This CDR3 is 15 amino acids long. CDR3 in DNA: TGTGCCTGGGAGCCGGGACTAGCGTCCACCGGGGAGCTGTTTTTT. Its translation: CAWEPGLASTGELFF.

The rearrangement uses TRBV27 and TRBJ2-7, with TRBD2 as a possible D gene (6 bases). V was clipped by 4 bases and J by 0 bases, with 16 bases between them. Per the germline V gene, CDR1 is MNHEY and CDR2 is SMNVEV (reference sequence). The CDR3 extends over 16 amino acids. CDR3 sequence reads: CASSSRNGGDSYEQYF. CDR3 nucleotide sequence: TGTGCCAGCAGTTCCCGCAATGGCGGGGACTCCTACGAGCAGTACTTC.

CDR3 DNA: TGTGCCAGCAGTTTATCCGGGACAGGGTCTCAGCCCCAGCATTTT. As protein: CASSLSGTGSQPQHF. V and J are TRBV6-5 and TRBJ1-5, with 9 bases that match TRBD1. Trimming at V came to 4 bases and at J to 6 bases, leaving 7 bases not matched to a gene. The CDR3 loop spans 15 amino acids. Germline assignment: CDR1 MNHEY and CDR2 SVGAGI.

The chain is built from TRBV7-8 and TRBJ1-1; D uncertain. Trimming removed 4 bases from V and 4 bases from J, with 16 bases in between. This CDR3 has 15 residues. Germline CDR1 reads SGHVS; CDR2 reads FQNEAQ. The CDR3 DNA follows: TGTGCCAGCAGCTCCATCCGGGGAGTTGGCACTGAAGCTTTCTTT. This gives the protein CASSSIRGVGTEAFF. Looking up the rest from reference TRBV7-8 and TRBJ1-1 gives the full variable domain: GAGVSQSPRYKVAKRGQDVALRCDPISGHVSLFWYQQALGQGPEFLTYFQNEAQLDKSGLPSDRFFAERPEGSVSTLKIQRTQQEDSAVYLCASSSIRGVGTEAFFGQGTRLTVV.

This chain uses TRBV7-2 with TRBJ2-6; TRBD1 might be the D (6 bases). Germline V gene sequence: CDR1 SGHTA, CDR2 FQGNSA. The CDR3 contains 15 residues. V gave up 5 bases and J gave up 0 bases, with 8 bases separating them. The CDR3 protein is CASSHRVSGANVLTF. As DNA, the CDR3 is TGTGCCAGCAGCCACAGGGTCTCTGGGGCCAACGTCCTGACTTTC.

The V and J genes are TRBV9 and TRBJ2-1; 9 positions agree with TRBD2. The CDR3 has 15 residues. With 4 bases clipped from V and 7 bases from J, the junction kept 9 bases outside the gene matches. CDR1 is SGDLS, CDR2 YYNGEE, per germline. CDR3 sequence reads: CASSTRGGRDNEQFF. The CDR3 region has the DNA TGTGCCAGCAGCACGAGGGGCGGGAGGGATAATGAGCAGTTCTTC.

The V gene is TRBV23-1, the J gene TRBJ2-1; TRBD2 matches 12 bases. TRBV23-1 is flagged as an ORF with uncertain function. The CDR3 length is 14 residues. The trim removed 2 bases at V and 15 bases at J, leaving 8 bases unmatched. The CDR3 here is CASSQKGLAGTGFF. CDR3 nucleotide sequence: TGCGCCAGCAGTCAAAAGGGACTAGCGGGTACAGGGTTCTTC.

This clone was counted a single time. The CDR3 protein is CASSAGQYYGYTF. The CDR3 DNA reads TGTGCCAGCAGCGCGGGACAGTACTATGGCTACACCTTC. The chain combines TRBV6-4 with TRBJ1-2, with TRBD1 matching over 7 bases. V gave up 6 bases and J gave up 3 bases; unmatched junction bases: 4. CDR1 and CDR2 from the germline V gene are MRHNA and SNTAGT. CDR3 size: 13 residues.

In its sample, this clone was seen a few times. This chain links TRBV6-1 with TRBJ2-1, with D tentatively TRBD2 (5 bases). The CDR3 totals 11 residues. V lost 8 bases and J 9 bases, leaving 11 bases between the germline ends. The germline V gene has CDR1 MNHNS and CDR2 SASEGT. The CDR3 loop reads CASGGYGEQFF. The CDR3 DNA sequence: TGTGCCAGCGGCGGGTATGGTGAGCAGTTCTTC.

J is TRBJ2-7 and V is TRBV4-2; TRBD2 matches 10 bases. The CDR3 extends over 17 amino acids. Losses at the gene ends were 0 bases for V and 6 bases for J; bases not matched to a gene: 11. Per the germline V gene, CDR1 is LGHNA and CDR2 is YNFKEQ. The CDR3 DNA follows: TGTGCCAGCAGCCAAGATCGGCTAGCGGGAGCTGATGGCGAGCAGTACTTC. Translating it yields CASSQDRLAGADGEQYF.

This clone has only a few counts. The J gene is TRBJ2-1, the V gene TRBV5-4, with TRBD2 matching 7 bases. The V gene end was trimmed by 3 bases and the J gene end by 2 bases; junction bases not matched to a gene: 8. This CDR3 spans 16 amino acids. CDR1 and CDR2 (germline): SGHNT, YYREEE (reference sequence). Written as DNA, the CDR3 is TGTGCCAGCAGCTCCTCGGGAGGCCAAGCCTACAATGAGCAGTTCTTC. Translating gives CASSSSGGQAYNEQFF.

CDR3 coding DNA: TGTGCCTGGAATGTACAGGGAAATTCACCCCTCCACTTT. Protein: CAWNVQGNSPLHF. J is TRBJ1-6 and V is TRBV30; TRBD1 might be the D (6 bases). V dropped 4 bases and J dropped 7 bases, with 11 bases sitting between them. Germline CDR1 is GTSNPN and CDR2 is SVGIG (reference sequence). The CDR3 is 13 residues long.

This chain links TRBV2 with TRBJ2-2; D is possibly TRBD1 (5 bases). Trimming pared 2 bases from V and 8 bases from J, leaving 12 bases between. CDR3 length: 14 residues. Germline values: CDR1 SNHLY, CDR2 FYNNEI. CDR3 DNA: TGTGCCAGCAGTGAATATAGTTGGACAGGGGAGCTGTTTTTT. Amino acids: CASSEYSWTGELFF.

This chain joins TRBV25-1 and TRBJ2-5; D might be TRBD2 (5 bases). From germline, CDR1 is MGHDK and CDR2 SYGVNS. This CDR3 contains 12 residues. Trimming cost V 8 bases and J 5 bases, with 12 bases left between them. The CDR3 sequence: CASAGGWETQYF. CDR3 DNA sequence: TGTGCCAGCGCCGGAGGTTGGGAGACCCAGTACTTC.

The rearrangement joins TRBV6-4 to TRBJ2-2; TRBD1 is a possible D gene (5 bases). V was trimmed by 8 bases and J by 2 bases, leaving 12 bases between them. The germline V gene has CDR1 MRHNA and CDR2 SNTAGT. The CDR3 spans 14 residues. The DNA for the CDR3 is TGTGCCAGCGGAGAAGACAGAAACACCGGGGAGCTGTTTTTT. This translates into CASGEDRNTGELFF.

The DNA of the CDR3 is TGTGCCAGCAGCCCACAAATAGGGACAGGCTGGAACACTGAAGCTTTCTTT. Encoded protein: CASSPQIGTGWNTEAFF. This chain joins TRBV9 and TRBJ1-1; 8 bases agree with TRBD1. With V trimmed by 4 bases and J by 1 base, 12 bases remained unmatched. Germline loops: CDR1 SGDLS, CDR2 YYNGEE. CDR3 length: 17 amino acids.